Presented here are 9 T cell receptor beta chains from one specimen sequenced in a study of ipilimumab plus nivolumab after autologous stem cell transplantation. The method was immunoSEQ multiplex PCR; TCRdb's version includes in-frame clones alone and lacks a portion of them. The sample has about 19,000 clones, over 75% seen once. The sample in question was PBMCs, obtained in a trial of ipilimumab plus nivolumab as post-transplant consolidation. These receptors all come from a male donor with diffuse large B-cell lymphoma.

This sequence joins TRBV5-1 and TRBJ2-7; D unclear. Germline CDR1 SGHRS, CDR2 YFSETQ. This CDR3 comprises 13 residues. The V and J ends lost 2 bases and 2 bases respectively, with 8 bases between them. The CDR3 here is CASSLEEAYEQYF. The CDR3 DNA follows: TGCGCCAGCAGCTTAGAGGAAGCCTACGAGCAGTACTTC.

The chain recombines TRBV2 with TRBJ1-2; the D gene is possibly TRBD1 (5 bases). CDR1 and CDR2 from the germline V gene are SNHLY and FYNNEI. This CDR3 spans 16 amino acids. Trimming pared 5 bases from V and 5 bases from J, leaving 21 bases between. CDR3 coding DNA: TGTGCCAGCAGTTCAACCGGGACTTTAGAGGCTTATGGCTACACCTTC. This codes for CASSSTGTLEAYGYTF.

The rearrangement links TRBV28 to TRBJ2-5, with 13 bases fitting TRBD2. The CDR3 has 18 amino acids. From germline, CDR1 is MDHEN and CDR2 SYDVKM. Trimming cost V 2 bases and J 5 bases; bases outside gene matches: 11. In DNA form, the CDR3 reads TGTGCCAGCAGTTTAACTAGGACTAGCGGGGGAGCTAGCGAGACCCAGTACTTC. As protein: CASSLTRTSGGASETQYF.

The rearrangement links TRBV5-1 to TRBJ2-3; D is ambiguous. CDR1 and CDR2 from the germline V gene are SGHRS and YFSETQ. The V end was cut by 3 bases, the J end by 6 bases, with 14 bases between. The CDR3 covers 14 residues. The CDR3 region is CASSSESLLDTQYF. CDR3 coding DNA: TGCGCCAGCAGCTCGGAATCCCTTTTGGATACGCAGTATTTT.

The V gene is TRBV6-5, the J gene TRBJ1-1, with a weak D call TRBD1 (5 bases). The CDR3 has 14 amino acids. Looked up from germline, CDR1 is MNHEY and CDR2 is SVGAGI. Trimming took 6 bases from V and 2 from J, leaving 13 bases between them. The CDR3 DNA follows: TGTGCCAGCAGCTGGGAGACAGTTAACACTGAAGCTTTCTTT. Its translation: CASSWETVNTEAFF.

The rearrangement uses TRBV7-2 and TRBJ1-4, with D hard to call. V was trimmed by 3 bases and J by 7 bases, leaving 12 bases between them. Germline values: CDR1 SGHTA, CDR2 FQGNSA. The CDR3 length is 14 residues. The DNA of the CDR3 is TGTGCCAGCAGCTTTGGGGTGGAGGGTGAAAAACTGTTTTTT. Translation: CASSFGVEGEKLFF.

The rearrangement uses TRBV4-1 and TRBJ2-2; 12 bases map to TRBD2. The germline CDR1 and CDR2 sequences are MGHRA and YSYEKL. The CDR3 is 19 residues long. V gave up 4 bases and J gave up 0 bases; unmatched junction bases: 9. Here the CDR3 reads CASSRWDASGGANTGELFF. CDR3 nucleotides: TGCGCCAGCAGCCGCTGGGATGCTAGCGGGGGGGCGAACACCGGGGAGCTGTTTTTT.

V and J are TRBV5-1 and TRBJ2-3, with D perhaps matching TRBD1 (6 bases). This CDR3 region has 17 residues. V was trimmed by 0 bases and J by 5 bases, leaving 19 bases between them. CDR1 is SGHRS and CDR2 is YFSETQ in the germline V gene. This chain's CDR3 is CASSLGDMMGFRDTQYF. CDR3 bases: TGCGCCAGCAGCTTGGGGGACATGATGGGGTTCAGAGATACGCAGTATTTT. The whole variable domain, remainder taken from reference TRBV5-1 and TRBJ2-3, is KAGVTQTPRYLIKTRGQQVTLSCSPISGHRSVSWYQQTPGQGLQFLFEYFSETQRNKGNFPGRFSGRQFSNSRSEMNVSTLELGDSALYLCASSLGDMMGFRDTQYFGPGTRLTVL.

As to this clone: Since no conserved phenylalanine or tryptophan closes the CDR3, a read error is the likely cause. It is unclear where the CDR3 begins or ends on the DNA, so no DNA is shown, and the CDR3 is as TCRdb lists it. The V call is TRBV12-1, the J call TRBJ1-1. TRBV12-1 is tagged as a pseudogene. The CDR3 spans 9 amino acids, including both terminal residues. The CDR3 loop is CATPHRCSD.